Presented here are 7 T cell receptor beta chains from one specimen sequenced in a study of shared clonotypes between healthy human individuals. The assay was immunoSEQ multiplex PCR, and TCRdb's table has in-frame clones only and misses some. The profile shows about half a million clones, roughly four fifths of them singletons. Sequences were obtained from PBMCs. The receptors originated from a woman aged 40-49 years in good health. Some clones in this sample may be carry-over from other donors' samples.

Notes on this clone: It may be a read error: a sequence one base away is much more abundant. The chain joins TRBV28 to TRBJ2-1, with TRBD2 as a possible D gene (6 bases). In germline, CDR1 is MDHEN, CDR2 SYDVKM. The CDR3 has 16 residues. Between the trimmed V and J ends, which lost 8 bases and 3 bases, there was a span of 20 bases. The CDR3, as DNA: TGTGCCAGCGGTCCCTCGGGCCAGCGGGTCTACAATGAGCAGTTCTTC. It specifies CASGPSGQRVYNEQFF.

A note on this clone: This may be a read error, as it is one base from a much larger clone. The rearrangement joins TRBV4-3 to TRBJ2-1; 10 bases map to TRBD1. The CDR3 is made up of 18 amino acids. The V gene's germline CDR1 is LGHNA and CDR2 YSLEER. J gave up 4 bases and V 0 bases, and 9 bases lay outside the gene matches. Here the CDR3 DNA reads TGCGCCAGCAGCCAAGATCTGTCGGGACAGGGGATTTACAATGAGCAGTTCTTC. Protein: CASSQDLSGQGIYNEQFF.

V gene TRBV4-1 combines with J gene TRBJ1-3; TRBD1 matches at 7 bases. Germline assignment: CDR1 MGHRA and CDR2 YSYEKL. The length of the CDR3 is 17 residues. After removal of 0 bases from V and 0 bases from J, the junction contained 5 bases not matched to a gene. The CDR3 nucleotides are TGCGCCAGCAGCCAAGAGACAGGGCTTTACTCTGGAAACACCATATATTTT. Translating it yields CASSQETGLYSGNTIYF.

The chain uses TRBV28 and TRBJ2-3, with D uncertain. With 6 bases removed from V and 3 bases from J, the gap between germline ends came to 7 bases. Looked up from germline, CDR1 is MDHEN and CDR2 is SYDVKM. The CDR3 loop spans 12 amino acids. CDR3 DNA: TGTGCCAGCAGGGCCGGGACAGATACGCAGTATTTT. Residues: CASRAGTDTQYF.

CDR3 region: CATSRGGASNTEAFF. As DNA, the CDR3 is TGTGCCACCAGCAGAGGGGGGGCCTCGAACACTGAAGCTTTCTTT. V gene TRBV15 combines with J gene TRBJ1-1; D might be TRBD1 (6 bases). The CDR3 totals 15 residues. V was pared by 1 base and J by 1 base, with 10 bases between. CDR1 is LNHNV and CDR2 is YYDKDF in the germline V gene (reference sequence).

The V call is TRBV7-2, the J call TRBJ2-2; 9 positions agree with TRBD2. V lost 6 bases to trimming and J lost 5 bases; unmatched junction nucleotides: 13. Germline V gene lookup returns CDR1 SGHTA and CDR2 FQGNSA. This CDR3 contains 17 residues. The CDR3 is CASSPHRGGAPTGELFF. The CDR3 DNA reads as TGTGCCAGCAGTCCCCACCGCGGGGGGGCGCCGACCGGGGAGCTGTTTTTT.

The gene calls are TRBV2 and TRBJ1-1, with TRBD1 identical over 9 bases. CDR1 and CDR2 (germline): SNHLY, FYNNEI. V shed 6 bases, J shed 3 bases, and the junction held 11 bases outside the gene matches. CDR3 length: 16 residues. The CDR3 loop is CASRGTGGVRDTEAFF. CDR3 sequence (DNA): TGTGCCAGCAGGGGAACAGGGGGCGTCCGGGACACTGAAGCTTTCTTT.